This TCR beta chain was recorded in a study of cytomegalovirus exposure and HLA in healthy donors. The trim removed 3 bases at V and 6 bases at J, leaving 7 bases unmatched. CDR1 is SGHAT, CDR2 FQNNGV, per germline. This CDR3 is 14 amino acids long. The study, taken as a whole, reports: The study assumed roughly uniform donor sequencing depth for presence/absence analyses.

The study ran its PCR with 60 Vbeta and 13 Jbeta primers. Method: immunoSEQ multiplex PCR; TCRdb's copy keeps in-frame clones and lacks some. Among tens of thousands of clones, 65% to 80% were seen once, and the ten largest hold about 15%. Note on this clone: Its antigen is still unknown.

The V gene is TRBV11-2, the J gene TRBJ1-2, with 7 bases lining up with TRBD1. The origin of this receptor is a woman in her 50s in good health and CMV-seropositive. Source material: PBMCs. CDR3 nucleotides: TGTGCCAGCAGCTTTGGGAGGACAGGAGATGGCTACACCTTC. Translation: CASSFGRTGDGYTF. Together with reference TRBV11-2 and TRBJ1-2, the CDR3 gives the full variable domain: EAGVAQSPRYKIIEKRQSVAFWCNPISGHATLYWYQQILGQGPKLLIQFQNNGVVDDSQLPKDRFSAERLKGVDSTLKIQPAKLEDSAVYLCASSFGRTGDGYTFGSGTRLTVV.